A selection of T cell receptor beta chains follows, all from one sample in a study of OX40 agonist ivuxolimab in advanced cancers. Here immunoSEQ multiplex PCR was the method, and the copy in TCRdb shows in-frame clones only, minus some. This sample yields roughly 60,000 clones, of which 70% to 90% are seen a single time; around 4.7% belongs to the top ten. Sequenced here: CD4+ or CD8+ T cells sorted from blood, sampled in a trial of the OX40 agonist ivuxolimab. These TCRs come from an adult with an advanced solid tumor such as melanoma, head and neck, liver or kidney cancer. CDR3s include the opening cysteine and the closing phenylalanine or tryptophan. D genes are given only for firm matches. Clone size is given for some rows only: seen once, a few or many times, or a class if the clone is expanded.

clone_size j_call d_call v_call cdr3_nt cdr3_aa
once TRBJ1-2 - TRBV5-1 TGCGCCAGCAGCTTGGCTATCAGGGAGGACGTAAGCTATGGCTACACCTTC CASSLAIREDVSYGYTF
- TRBJ2-1 - TRBV15 TGTGCCACCAGCAGAGGAATCGGGGAGCAGTTCTTC CATSRGIGEQFF
- TRBJ2-5 - TRBV7-2 TGTGCCAGCAGCCTAGGGGCAGGGGAGACCCAGTACTTC CASSLGAGETQYF
- TRBJ1-4 TRBD1 TRBV4-1 TGCGCCAGCCGGGACAGGGGGTTTGGGGAAAAACTGTTTTTT CASRDRGFGEKLFF
- TRBJ2-3 - TRBV6-5 TGTGCCAGTAATAGCGGATATAGCACAGATACGCAGTATTTT CASNSGYSTDTQYF
once TRBJ2-3 TRBD1 TRBV15 TGTGCCACCAGCAGAGTCAGGGGGTTCACAGATACGCAGTATTTT CATSRVRGFTDTQYF
- TRBJ1-1 - TRBV6-5 TGTGCCAGCAGTATCGTGAAAGGTGAAGCTTTCTTT CASSIVKGEAFF
- TRBJ2-3 TRBD1 TRBV7-2 TGTGCCAGCAGCTCCCGGACAGGCCGACGCACAGATACGCAGTATTTT CASSSRTGRRTDTQYF
- TRBJ2-1 - TRBV28 TGTGCCAGCAGTTTACCAACAGGGCCTAGCGATGAGGGTGAGCAGTTCTTC CASSLPTGPSDEGEQFF
few TRBJ1-1 - TRBV30 TGTGCCTGGAAGCTACAAATGAACACTGAAGCTTTCTTT CAWKLQMNTEAFF
- TRBJ2-1 - TRBV13 TGTGCCAGCAGCTTAACAGACTTCGCTTACAATGAGCAGTTCTTC CASSLTDFAYNEQFF
once TRBJ2-1 - TRBV10-2 TGCGCCAGCAGTGGGGGGACCCCTGAGCAGTTCTTC CASSGGTPEQFF
- TRBJ2-1 TRBD2 TRBV27 TGTGCCAGCAGTTCTGGACTAGCGAGTTACAATGAGCAGTTCTTC CASSSGLASYNEQFF
- TRBJ1-2 - TRBV11-2 TGTGCCAGTAAAGCCGTCAGTAACTATGGCTACACCTTC CASKAVSNYGYTF
- TRBJ2-2 TRBD1 TRBV19 TGTGCCAGTAGTAAGGAGACAGGGGGCGCAGGCACCGGGGAGCTGTTTTTT CASSKETGGAGTGELFF
- TRBJ1-1 - TRBV2 TGTGCCAGCACCTCGCGGACATATGAAGCTTTCTTT CASTSRTYEAFF
- TRBJ1-2 - TRBV19 TGTGCCAGTAGCCCGTCCCCCTATGGCTACACCTTC CASSPSPYGYTF
once TRBJ2-1 - TRBV5-1 TGCGCCAGCAGCTTGGACCGTGAGCAGTTCTTC CASSLDREQFF
few TRBJ2-3 - TRBV5-4 TGTGCCAGCAGCTTCCAGGGGGGGGATACGCAGTATTTT CASSFQGGDTQYF
once TRBJ2-7 - TRBV27 TGTGCCAGCAGTGGGGGGGCTTCCTACGAGCAGTACTTC CASSGGASYEQYF
- TRBJ2-6 - TRBV30 TGTGCCTGCAATAAAGGTGCAACTATCCTCTCTGGGGCCAACGTCCTGACTTTC CACNKGATILSGANVLTF
- TRBJ2-1 TRBD2 TRBV10-3 TGTGCCATCAGTGACCTCGGTTTTAGCGGGACTTACAATGAGCAGTTCTTC CAISDLGFSGTYNEQFF
- TRBJ2-7 TRBD2 TRBV19 TGTGCCAGTAGTATTGTCCTAGCGGGAGCCTACGAGCAGTACTTC CASSIVLAGAYEQYF
- TRBJ2-1 TRBD2 TRBV11-2 TGTGCCAGCAGCTCTTTAGCGGGAGGGGGGAATGAGCAGTTCTTC CASSSLAGGGNEQFF
- TRBJ2-5 - TRBV7-3 TGTGCCAGCAGCGTCGGGCTTCGGGAGACCCAGTACTTC CASSVGLRETQYF
- TRBJ2-7 TRBD1 TRBV30 TGTGCCTGGAGTTACGACCGGGACAGGGGCTCCGAGCAGTACTTC CAWSYDRDRGSEQYF
few TRBJ2-2 - TRBV27 TGTGCCAGCAGTCCGGGACAAAGCACCGGGGAGCTGTTTTTT CASSPGQSTGELFF
- TRBJ2-2 - TRBV5-4 TGTGCCAGCAGCTTGTACTCTGGAGCGACGGCCGCGAACACCGGGGAGCTGTTTTTT CASSLYSGATAANTGELFF
- TRBJ2-3 TRBD2 TRBV7-9 TGTGCCAGCAGTTCGACTAGCGGGAGTATAGATACGCAGTATTTT CASSSTSGSIDTQYF
- TRBJ2-3 - TRBV13 TGTGCCAGCAGCTTAATGAGCACAGATACGCAGTATTTT CASSLMSTDTQYF
- TRBJ2-1 - TRBV2 TGTGCCAGCAGTGCTGAGCGGGTCTCCTACAATGAGCAGTTCTTC CASSAERVSYNEQFF
- TRBJ1-2 - TRBV7-2 TGTGCCAGCAGCTTAGATGGCAGGTGGAATGGCTACACCTTC CASSLDGRWNGYTF
few TRBJ2-5 TRBD2 TRBV28 TGTGCCAGCAGTCCTCCCGGACTAGCGGGAGTGGCCCAGTACTTC CASSPPGLAGVAQYF
- TRBJ2-3 TRBD1 TRBV6-6 TGTGCCAGCAGTATTGGGACAGGCCACACAGATACGCAGTATTTT CASSIGTGHTDTQYF
few TRBJ1-2 - TRBV7-9 TGTGCCAGCAGCTTTGGGGGGACGGGGAAGCCTTGGGCCTATGGCTACACCTTC CASSFGGTGKPWAYGYTF
- TRBJ1-2 TRBD1 TRBV28 TGTGTAGCGGGGACAGGCTGGAAAGGCTACACCTTC CVAGTGWKGYTF
- TRBJ2-5 - TRBV27 TGTGCCAGCAGTCCTTTCACAGGGAACCAAGAGACCCAGTACTTC CASSPFTGNQETQYF
- TRBJ1-5 - TRBV10-1 TGCGCCAGCCCCAGACGGGCCCGGGACACCTCCCCCAGCAATCAGCCCCAGCATTTT CASPRRARDTSPSNQPQHF
- TRBJ2-2 TRBD2 TRBV30 TGTGCTGGGTTGGGGGAGGGCACTTACACCGGGGAGCTGTTTTTT CAGLGEGTYTGELFF
- TRBJ2-2 - TRBV12-5 TGTGCTAGTGGTACGACGGCCGGGGAGCTGTTTTTT CASGTTAGELFF
- TRBJ2-7 - TRBV10-3 TGTGCCATCAGTGGCACCGACTCCTACGAGCAGTACTTC CAISGTDSYEQYF
- TRBJ2-7 TRBD2 TRBV18 TGTGCCAGCTCACCGGCTAGCGGGAGAAACGAGCAGTACTTC CASSPASGRNEQYF
- TRBJ2-1 - TRBV28 TGTGCCAGCAACGGGAGCCCCTACAATGAGCAGTTCTTC CASNGSPYNEQFF
- TRBJ1-3 - TRBV6-5 TGTGCCAGCAGACTAGACAGGTCTACTGGAAACACCATATATTTT CASRLDRSTGNTIYF
- TRBJ2-2 - TRBV27 TGTGCCAGCAGTCCGATAAACAGAGTCAACACCGGGGAGCTGTTTTTT CASSPINRVNTGELFF
- TRBJ2-7 TRBD2 TRBV9 TGTGCCAGCAGCCCCCGACTAGCGGGATCCCCCGAGCAGTACTTC CASSPRLAGSPEQYF
- TRBJ1-3 TRBD1 TRBV19 TGTGCCAGTAGTTCCGGGGACAGATTCAACACCATATATTTT CASSSGDRFNTIYF
- TRBJ2-7 - TRBV11-3 TGTGCCAGCAGCTTAGGGCCAGGCTACGAGCAGTACTTC CASSLGPGYEQYF
- TRBJ2-7 - TRBV7-9 TGTGCCAGCAGCTTAGGAGGGGCAGTTCCTCCTATCGAGCAGTACTTC CASSLGGAVPPIEQYF
- TRBJ1-2 - TRBV27 TGTGCCAGCAGTTTAGCGGGGTTGGGCGGCTACACCTTC CASSLAGLGGYTF
- TRBJ1-5 - TRBV11-3 TGTGCCAGCAGCCGTTTGCCAGGGGAGCCCCAGCATTTT CASSRLPGEPQHF
- TRBJ1-4 - TRBV30 TGTGCCTGGAGTGTAACCAGGGAGAGAGAAAAACTGTTTTTT CAWSVTREREKLFF
- TRBJ1-1 - TRBV7-2 TGTGCCAGCAGCTCACAGAGTAACACTGAAGCTTTCTTT CASSSQSNTEAFF
once TRBJ2-7 - TRBV7-9 TGTGCCAGCAGCTTAGACAGGGATGATCCCTACGAGCAGTACTTC CASSLDRDDPYEQYF
- TRBJ2-7 - TRBV2 TGTGCCAGCAGTGAACCTCAGAGCTCCTACGAGCAGTACTTC CASSEPQSSYEQYF